A selection of T cell receptor beta chains follows, all from one sample in a study of preoperative IRX-2 immunotherapy in early breast cancer. TCRdb's copy holds only in-frame clones and misses some; the assay was immunoSEQ multiplex PCR. The sample has 30,000 or so clones, roughly four fifths seen once. This specimen was lymph node tissue, taken from a patient treated with IRX-2 immunotherapy. The receptors stem from a human donor with breast cancer. Both conserved end residues are part of each CDR3. The order of the fields is J gene, V gene, D gene, clone size, CDR3 length, CDR3 DNA, CDR3 protein. A D gene is named only where the DNA matches it firmly. Rows give clone size only sometimes, using once, few, many, or a class for an expanded clone.

j_gene: TRBJ2-7; v_gene: TRBV28; d_gene: TRBD2; abundance: .; len: 14; CDR3nt: TGTGCCAGCAGTTTACCCAGGGTAGCGGGCGAGCAGTACTTC; CDR3aa: CASSLPRVAGEQYF
j_gene: TRBJ1-4; v_gene: TRBV18; d_gene: TRBD1; abundance: .; len: 15; CDR3nt: TGTGCCAGCTCACCAGTCGGGTCACAGGGGGAAAAACTGTTTTTT; CDR3aa: CASSPVGSQGEKLFF
j_gene: TRBJ2-3; v_gene: TRBV29-1; d_gene: TRBD2; abundance: .; len: 13; CDR3nt: TGCAGCGTTGAAGTATTACGGGACTACCCGCAGTATTTT; CDR3aa: CSVEVLRDYPQYF
j_gene: TRBJ1-2; v_gene: TRBV9; d_gene: TRBD1; abundance: .; len: 13; CDR3nt: TGTGCCAGCAGCGAGGACAGGGTGAGAGGCTACACCTTC; CDR3aa: CASSEDRVRGYTF
j_gene: TRBJ2-3; v_gene: TRBV19; d_gene: TRBD2; abundance: few; len: 15; CDR3nt: TGTGCCAGTAGTATCCCGGGACTAACAACAGATACGCAGTATTTT; CDR3aa: CASSIPGLTTDTQYF
j_gene: TRBJ2-5; v_gene: TRBV5-1; d_gene: TRBD2; abundance: .; len: 19; CDR3nt: TGCGCCAGCAGCTTGGTTGTACTAGCGGGAGGGCCTAGTTCGGAGACCCAGTACTTC; CDR3aa: CASSLVVLAGGPSSETQYF
j_gene: TRBJ2-7; v_gene: TRBV30; d_gene: TRBD1; abundance: .; len: 12; CDR3nt: TGTGCCTGTAGACAGGGACCCTACGAGCAGTACTTC; CDR3aa: CACRQGPYEQYF
j_gene: TRBJ2-1; v_gene: TRBV28; d_gene: .; abundance: .; len: 16; CDR3nt: TGTGCCAGCAGAGCGTACTCACCAAACCTTTACAATGAGCAGTTCTTC; CDR3aa: CASRAYSPNLYNEQFF
j_gene: TRBJ2-5; v_gene: TRBV6-8; d_gene: TRBD1; abundance: few; len: 17; CDR3nt: TGTGCCATCAGTGCTCACCAGAGGACAGGGGAGGGAGAGACCCAGTACTTC; CDR3aa: CAISAHQRTGEGETQYF
j_gene: TRBJ2-1; v_gene: TRBV19; d_gene: .; abundance: few; len: 16; CDR3nt: TGTGCCAGTAGTTCCACGGGACTCCTCTCCTACAATGAGCAGTTCTTC; CDR3aa: CASSSTGLLSYNEQFF
j_gene: TRBJ1-1; v_gene: TRBV28; d_gene: .; abundance: .; len: 13; CDR3nt: TGTGCCAGCAGTTTATGGTGGTTCACTGAAGCTTTCTTT; CDR3aa: CASSLWWFTEAFF
j_gene: TRBJ1-1; v_gene: TRBV29-1; d_gene: .; abundance: .; len: 12; CDR3nt: TGCAGCGTTGTATCGGGGACCACTGAAGCTTTCTTT; CDR3aa: CSVVSGTTEAFF
j_gene: TRBJ1-2; v_gene: TRBV7-4; d_gene: .; abundance: .; len: 13; CDR3nt: TGTGCCAGCACCCGGGGGTCCGGGTTCGGCTACACCTTC; CDR3aa: CASTRGSGFGYTF
j_gene: TRBJ1-5; v_gene: TRBV18; d_gene: TRBD1; abundance: few; len: 12; CDR3nt: TGTGCCAGCGCAACAGGGGATCAGCCCCAGCATTTT; CDR3aa: CASATGDQPQHF
j_gene: TRBJ2-2; v_gene: TRBV18; d_gene: TRBD1; abundance: .; len: 15; CDR3nt: TGTGCCAGCTCACCAAATACAGGGGCGACCGGGGAGCTGTTTTTT; CDR3aa: CASSPNTGATGELFF
j_gene: TRBJ2-2; v_gene: TRBV5-1; d_gene: .; abundance: .; len: 15; CDR3nt: TGCGCCAGCAGCTTGCTGGGGCGCCGAGACGGGGAGCTGTTTTTT; CDR3aa: CASSLLGRRDGELFF
j_gene: TRBJ1-2; v_gene: TRBV19; d_gene: .; abundance: .; len: 14; CDR3nt: TGTGCCAGTAGTATCTCCGGAACTAACTATGGCTACACCTTC; CDR3aa: CASSISGTNYGYTF
j_gene: TRBJ1-5; v_gene: TRBV11-3; d_gene: TRBD1; abundance: few; len: 19; CDR3nt: TGTGCCAGCAGCCCAAGGTGGGGACAGGGGGCTTTTAGCAATCAGCCCCAGCATTTT; CDR3aa: CASSPRWGQGAFSNQPQHF
j_gene: TRBJ2-1; v_gene: TRBV6-8; d_gene: TRBD1; abundance: .; len: 15; CDR3nt: TGTGCCGTTGCCGACCGGGACAGGGGAGTCAATGAGCAGTTCTTC; CDR3aa: CAVADRDRGVNEQFF
j_gene: TRBJ1-3; v_gene: TRBV15; d_gene: .; abundance: .; len: 16; CDR3nt: TGTGCCACCAGCAGAGATCTCTCGATCGCGGGAAACACCATATATTTT; CDR3aa: CATSRDLSIAGNTIYF
j_gene: TRBJ1-6; v_gene: TRBV6-8; d_gene: TRBD1; abundance: .; len: 14; CDR3nt: TGTGCCAGCAGTACCCGGGACAGTAATTCACCCCTCCACTTT; CDR3aa: CASSTRDSNSPLHF
j_gene: TRBJ2-2; v_gene: TRBV23-1; d_gene: .; abundance: .; len: 14; CDR3nt: TGCGCCAGCAGCCAAGACAGAGACACCGGGGAGCTGTTTTTT; CDR3aa: CASSQDRDTGELFF
j_gene: TRBJ1-2; v_gene: TRBV6-8; d_gene: .; abundance: .; len: 14; CDR3nt: TGTGCCAGCAGTTACGGCAGAGCTAACTATGGCTACACCTTC; CDR3aa: CASSYGRANYGYTF
j_gene: TRBJ2-3; v_gene: TRBV19; d_gene: TRBD2; abundance: .; len: 13; CDR3nt: TGTGCCAGCGGGACTAGCTTTCGTGCTACGCAGTATTTT; CDR3aa: CASGTSFRATQYF
j_gene: TRBJ2-1; v_gene: TRBV29-1; d_gene: .; abundance: .; len: 12; CDR3nt: TGCAGCGTACGGACTGCAAGGGATGAGCAGTTCTTC; CDR3aa: CSVRTARDEQFF
j_gene: TRBJ2-2; v_gene: TRBV19; d_gene: .; abundance: .; len: 15; CDR3nt: TGTGCCAGTAGTTGGGCAGGGGTGATCACCGGGGAGCTGTTTTTT; CDR3aa: CASSWAGVITGELFF
j_gene: TRBJ2-5; v_gene: TRBV29-1; d_gene: TRBD1; abundance: .; len: 13; CDR3nt: TGCAGCGTTGCTGCGACAGGGGAAGAGACCCAGTACTTC; CDR3aa: CSVAATGEETQYF
j_gene: TRBJ2-2; v_gene: TRBV6-8; d_gene: .; abundance: .; len: 14; CDR3nt: TGTGCCAGCACCTCGGGTTGGGATTCCGGGGAGCTGTTTTTT; CDR3aa: CASTSGWDSGELFF
j_gene: TRBJ1-4; v_gene: TRBV18; d_gene: .; abundance: .; len: 12; CDR3nt: TGTGCCAGCTCGCCCGGGTTCGAAAAACTGTTTTTT; CDR3aa: CASSPGFEKLFF
j_gene: TRBJ2-6; v_gene: TRBV11-3; d_gene: TRBD1; abundance: .; len: 17; CDR3nt: TGTGCCAGCAGCCCCGGACAGGGGGGATCTGGGGCCAACGTCCTGACTTTC; CDR3aa: CASSPGQGGSGANVLTF